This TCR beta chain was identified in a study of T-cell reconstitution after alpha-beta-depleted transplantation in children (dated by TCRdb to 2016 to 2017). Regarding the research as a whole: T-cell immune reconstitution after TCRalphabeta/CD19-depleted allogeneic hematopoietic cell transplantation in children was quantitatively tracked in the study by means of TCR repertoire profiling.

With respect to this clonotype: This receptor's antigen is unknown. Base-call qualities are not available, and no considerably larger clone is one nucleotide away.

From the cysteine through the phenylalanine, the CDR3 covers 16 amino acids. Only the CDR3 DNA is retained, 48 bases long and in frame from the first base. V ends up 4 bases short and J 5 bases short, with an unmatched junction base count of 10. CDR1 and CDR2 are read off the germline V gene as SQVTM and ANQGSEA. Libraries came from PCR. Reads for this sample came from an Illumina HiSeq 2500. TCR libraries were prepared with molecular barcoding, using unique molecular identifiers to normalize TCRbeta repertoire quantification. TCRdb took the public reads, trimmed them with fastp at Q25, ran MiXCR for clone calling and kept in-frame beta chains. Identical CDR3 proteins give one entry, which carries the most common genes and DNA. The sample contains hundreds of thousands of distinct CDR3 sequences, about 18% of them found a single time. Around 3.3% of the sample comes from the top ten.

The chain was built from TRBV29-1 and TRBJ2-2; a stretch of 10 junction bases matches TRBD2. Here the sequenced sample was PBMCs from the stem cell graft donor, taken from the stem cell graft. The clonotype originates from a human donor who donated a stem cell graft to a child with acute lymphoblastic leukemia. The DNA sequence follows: TGCAGCGTTGCCCAGCGGGAGGGCCTTGGGACCGGGGAGCTGTTTTTT. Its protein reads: CSVAQREGLGTGELFF.